Listed below are T cell receptor beta chains from one sample, sequenced in a study of blood T cell repertoires in COVID-19. The data were produced by immunoSEQ multiplex PCR, yet TCRdb's version contains in-frame clones alone and is incomplete. The table lists around 250,000 clones, just over 85% of them singletons. The sample taken for sequencing was peripheral blood. Receptor source: a woman aged 25 to 39 with active or convalescent COVID-19. Both conserved end residues are part of each CDR3. A D gene is named only where the DNA matches it firmly. Only part of the rows carry a size: once, few, many, or a class if the clone is expanded.

j_call clone_size d_call v_call cdr3_nt cdr3_aa
TRBJ2-3 NA NA TRBV28 TGTGCCAGCAGGGTTCCGGGCACAGATACGCAGTATTTT CASRVPGTDTQYF
TRBJ2-3 NA TRBD2 TRBV11-2 TGTGCCAGCAGCGCAATGCGGGGGGGCCTGACAGATACGCAGTATTTT CASSAMRGGLTDTQYF
TRBJ2-7 NA NA TRBV10-3 TGTGCCACTCGCTATCCCCAGGATTACGAGCAGTACTTC CATRYPQDYEQYF
TRBJ2-4 NA NA TRBV7-9 TGTGCCAGCAGCTTGCAGGGGCCCGAAGACATTCAGTACTTC CASSLQGPEDIQYF
TRBJ2-3 NA NA TRBV5-1 TGCGCCAGCAGCTTGGTAGGGGACTTCACAGATACGCAGTATTTT CASSLVGDFTDTQYF
TRBJ1-6 NA TRBD1 TRBV28 TGTGCCAGCAGTACCTCGTGGAGGGGGCGGTCACCCCTCCACTTT CASSTSWRGRSPLHF
TRBJ2-7 once TRBD1 TRBV11-2 TGTGCCAGCAGCTCCTCAGGACAGGGCTACGAGCAGTACTTC CASSSSGQGYEQYF
TRBJ1-2 NA NA TRBV28 TGTGCCACTCTCTATGGGGGAGGGTCGGGCTACACCTTC CATLYGGGSGYTF
TRBJ1-2 NA TRBD1 TRBV28 TGTGCCAGCAGGGTACCGGGACAGGGGTCCTATGGCTACACCTTC CASRVPGQGSYGYTF
TRBJ1-3 NA NA TRBV5-8 TGTGCCAGCAGCTTGTTGGCAGGGTTCACTGGAAACACCATATATTTT CASSLLAGFTGNTIYF
TRBJ1-6 NA NA TRBV10-1 TGCGCCAGGTGGATACGGGGGGGCCAATCCTATAATTCACCCCTCCACTTT CARWIRGGQSYNSPLHF
TRBJ1-1 few NA TRBV6-2/TRBV6-3 TGTGCCAGCAGTACAGGGCTGAGCACTGAAGCTTTCTTT CASSTGLSTEAFF
TRBJ2-3 NA TRBD2 TRBV29-1 TGCAGCGTTGGAGAGCGGGGGGCCACAGATACGCAGTATTTT CSVGERGATDTQYF
TRBJ2-6 NA TRBD1 TRBV5-1 TGCGCCAGCAGCTTGGGTTCAGGGGGCTCTGGGGCCAACGTCCTGACTTTC CASSLGSGGSGANVLTF
TRBJ1-1 once NA TRBV7-3 TGTGCCAGCAGCTTTGGGGGCGCAGGAAAAACTGAAGCTTTCTTT CASSFGGAGKTEAFF
TRBJ2-1 NA NA TRBV5-1 TGCGCCAGCGTTCAGGGAGGGGGATACAATGAGCAGTTCTTC CASVQGGGYNEQFF
TRBJ1-2 few NA TRBV9 TGTGCCAGCAGCGTGGGGCAGTCCCTCGCCTTC CASSVGQSLAF
TRBJ1-2 NA NA TRBV6-6 TGTGCCAGCACCACCACAGGGATAGATGGCTACACCTTC CASTTTGIDGYTF
TRBJ2-7 NA TRBD1 TRBV5-6 TGTGCCAGCAGCTTGACCCAGACAGGGTTCGAGCAGTACTTC CASSLTQTGFEQYF
TRBJ1-1 few NA TRBV6-5 TGTGCCAGCAGTCGGCAGAGGGAGGACACTGAAGCTTTCTTT CASSRQREDTEAFF
TRBJ1-6 NA NA TRBV30 TGTGCCTGGAGATCGTCCGGACAGAGTAATTCACCCCTCCACTTT CAWRSSGQSNSPLHF
TRBJ1-1 few NA TRBV20-1 TGCAGTGCTAGATCGCCTATGGCTTTCTTT CSARSPMAFF
TRBJ1-6 NA NA TRBV9 TGTGCCAGCAGTACGGACAGTCATTCACCCCTCCACTTT CASSTDSHSPLHF
TRBJ1-2 NA NA TRBV9 TGTGCCAGCAGCTCAGCTCCCGGGAATCACTATGGCTACACCTTC CASSSAPGNHYGYTF
TRBJ2-2 NA TRBD2 TRBV6-2/TRBV6-3 TGTGCCAGCAGTAGATTTAGCGGGGGCCCAACCGGGGAGCTGTTTTTT CASSRFSGGPTGELFF
TRBJ1-6 NA NA TRBV15 TGTGCCACCAGTCCCGTGGGGAGTGATTCACCCCTCCACTTT CATSPVGSDSPLHF
TRBJ2-3 NA NA TRBV10-1 TGCGCCAGCAGTCCGGGGGGGACAGGGTATAAGGATACGCAGTATTTT CASSPGGTGYKDTQYF
TRBJ1-1 NA TRBD1 TRBV3-1/TRBV3-2 TGTGCCAGCAGCCAAAAAGGTCGGGACAGGGTGGTCACTGAAGCTTTCTTT CASSQKGRDRVVTEAFF
TRBJ1-1 NA TRBD1 TRBV30 TGTGCCTGGAGCCTGACAGGGGGCAGAAAAGCTTTCTTT CAWSLTGGRKAFF
TRBJ2-7 NA NA TRBV7-2 TGTGCCAGCAGCTCAAACGGCCTGGCGGGAGAGCAGTACTTC CASSSNGLAGEQYF
TRBJ2-2 NA NA TRBV10-3 TGTGCCATCCACCCTGACGGCAGGCCAAACACCGGGGAGCTGTTTTTT CAIHPDGRPNTGELFF
TRBJ1-3 NA NA TRBV15 TGTGCCACCAGCAGAGACAGGGCTACTGGAAACACCATATATTTT CATSRDRATGNTIYF
TRBJ2-7 NA TRBD1 TRBV5-1 TGCGCCAGCAGGCAGGGACAGGGGGCGCGGGAGCAGTACTTC CASRQGQGAREQYF
TRBJ2-5 NA TRBD2 TRBV29-1 TGCAGCGCTGGGACTAGCGAGGCCCAGTACTTC CSAGTSEAQYF
TRBJ2-2 NA TRBD2 TRBV19 TGTGCCAGTAGTTCGGGACTAGCGGGGATGAACACCGGGGAGCTGTTTTTT CASSSGLAGMNTGELFF
TRBJ2-7 once NA TRBV5-5 TGTGCCAGCAGCTTGGGTAGCCCCTACGAGCAGTACTTC CASSLGSPYEQYF
TRBJ1-4 NA NA TRBV7-6 TGTGCCAGCAGCCCCGAGGGTCAGGCTAATGAAAAACTGTTTTTT CASSPEGQANEKLFF
TRBJ1-1 NA TRBD1 TRBV6-1 TGTGCCAGCAGTGAATTGAACAGGGGCACTGAAGCTTTCTTT CASSELNRGTEAFF
TRBJ2-1 NA NA TRBV9 TGTGCCAGCAGCGTAGACGGAGTAGATGAGCAGTTCTTC CASSVDGVDEQFF
TRBJ2-6 NA NA TRBV19 TGTGCCAGTAGTATCTCCTCTGGGGCCAACGTCCTGACTTTC CASSISSGANVLTF
TRBJ2-2 NA TRBD2 TRBV27 TGTGCCAGCAGTTTGCGCGGGGGGGCCTTCGAGAGTGCCGGGGAGCTGTTTTTT CASSLRGGAFESAGELFF
TRBJ2-7 few NA TRBV10-1 TGCGCCAGCAGTGAGTCGAGTAGCTCCTACGAGCAGTACTTC CASSESSSSYEQYF
TRBJ1-6 NA NA TRBV10-3 TGTGCCATCAGTGAGGGACTCAAAGGAAATTCACCCCTCCACTTT CAISEGLKGNSPLHF
TRBJ1-5 NA TRBD1 TRBV2 TGTGCCAGCAGTGAACTCAGGGGGCATCAGCCCCAGCATTTT CASSELRGHQPQHF
TRBJ1-1 NA NA TRBV11-2 TGTGCCAGCAGACATTCCGTGAGGGGGACGAACACTGAAGCTTTCTTT CASRHSVRGTNTEAFF
TRBJ2-1 NA TRBD2 TRBV9 TGTGCCAGCAGCGTAGGTCAGCGGGGCAAATACAATGAGCAGTTCTTC CASSVGQRGKYNEQFF
TRBJ1-1 NA NA TRBV15 TGTGCCACCAGCAGAGAGGGGAGCCCGGGCGGTGAAGCTTTCTTT CATSREGSPGGEAFF
TRBJ2-1 NA NA TRBV5-5 TGTGCCAGCAGCCCCAAATCCAATGAGCAGTTCTTC CASSPKSNEQFF
TRBJ2-1 NA NA TRBV29-1 TGCAGCGTTACCGCGTTTACTTCCCACAATGAGCAGTTCTTC CSVTAFTSHNEQFF
TRBJ1-5 few TRBD1 TRBV5-5 TGTGCCAGCAGCTCACAGGGGGCGCGGGGTCAGCCCCAGCATTTT CASSSQGARGQPQHF
TRBJ1-6 NA TRBD1 TRBV6-5 TGTGCCAGCAGTAGGGGGCCGAAAAATTCACCCCTCCACTTT CASSRGPKNSPLHF
TRBJ2-5 NA NA TRBV6-6 TGTGCCAGCAGACGCCGGGACGCTGGAGGGTCCGAGACCCAGTACTTC CASRRRDAGGSETQYF
TRBJ2-1 NA NA TRBV7-6 TGTGCCAGCAGCTCTAGGTCCTACAATGAGCAGTTCTTC CASSSRSYNEQFF
TRBJ2-1 NA NA TRBV6-5 TGTGCCAGCAGCCCCGGTTACAATGAGCAGTTCTTC CASSPGYNEQFF
TRBJ2-7 NA NA TRBV28 TGTGCCAGCAGTTTAACAGGGACCCCCTCCTACGAGCAGTACTTC CASSLTGTPSYEQYF
TRBJ1-2 once NA TRBV5-4 TGTGCCAGCAGCCATGACAGGAACTATGGCTACACCTTC CASSHDRNYGYTF
TRBJ1-3 once TRBD1 TRBV10-2 TGCGCCAGCAGCCGGACAGGGGGCGCGCTCGGAAACACCATATATTTT CASSRTGGALGNTIYF
TRBJ1-4 NA TRBD1 TRBV6-4 TGTGCCAGCAGCCCGACAGGGTCGGACGAAAAACTGTTTTTT CASSPTGSDEKLFF